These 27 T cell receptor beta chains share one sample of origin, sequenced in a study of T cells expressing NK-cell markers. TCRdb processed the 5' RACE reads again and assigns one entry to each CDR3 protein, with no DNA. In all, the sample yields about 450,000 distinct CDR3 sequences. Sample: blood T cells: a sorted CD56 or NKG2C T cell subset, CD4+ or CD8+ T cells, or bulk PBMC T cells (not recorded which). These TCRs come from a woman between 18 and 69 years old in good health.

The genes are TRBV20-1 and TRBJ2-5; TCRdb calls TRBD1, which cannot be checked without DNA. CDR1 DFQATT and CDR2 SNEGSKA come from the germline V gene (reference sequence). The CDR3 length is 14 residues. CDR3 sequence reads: CSPRGESGAETQYF.

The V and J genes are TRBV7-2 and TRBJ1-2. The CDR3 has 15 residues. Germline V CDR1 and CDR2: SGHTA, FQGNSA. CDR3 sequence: CASSLANIEIYGYTF.

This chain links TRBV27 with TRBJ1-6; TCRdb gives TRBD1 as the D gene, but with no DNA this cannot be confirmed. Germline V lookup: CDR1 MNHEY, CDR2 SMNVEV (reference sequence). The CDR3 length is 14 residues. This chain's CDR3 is CASSLPGLGSPLHF.

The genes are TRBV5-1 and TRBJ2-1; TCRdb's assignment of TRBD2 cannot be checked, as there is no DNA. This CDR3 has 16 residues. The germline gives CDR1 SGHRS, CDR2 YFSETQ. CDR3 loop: CASSLEAGGLDHEQFF.

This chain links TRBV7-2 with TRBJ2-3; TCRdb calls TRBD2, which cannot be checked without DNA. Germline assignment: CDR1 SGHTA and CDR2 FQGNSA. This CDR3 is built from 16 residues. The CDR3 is CASSLSLAGGRDTQYF.

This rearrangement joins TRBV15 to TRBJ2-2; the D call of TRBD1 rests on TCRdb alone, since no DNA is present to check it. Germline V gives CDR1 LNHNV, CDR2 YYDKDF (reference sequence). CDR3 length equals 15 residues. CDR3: CATSRDRAEAGELFF.

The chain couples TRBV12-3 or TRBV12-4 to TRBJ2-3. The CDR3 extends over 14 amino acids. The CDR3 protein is CASSLGHSTDTQYF.

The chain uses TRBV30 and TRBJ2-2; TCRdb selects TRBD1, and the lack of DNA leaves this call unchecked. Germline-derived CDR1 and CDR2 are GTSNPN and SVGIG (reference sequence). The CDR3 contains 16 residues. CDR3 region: CAWSRQGRRNTGELFF.

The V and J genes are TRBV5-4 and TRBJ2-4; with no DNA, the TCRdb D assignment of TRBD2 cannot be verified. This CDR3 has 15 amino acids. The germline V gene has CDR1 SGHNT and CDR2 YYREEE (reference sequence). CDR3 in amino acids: CASRPGGGLGNIQYF.

The chain's CDR3 is CASSQVYEQYF. The chain uses TRBV14 and TRBJ2-7. This CDR3 contains 11 residues. CDR1 SGHDN and CDR2 FVKESK come from the germline V gene.

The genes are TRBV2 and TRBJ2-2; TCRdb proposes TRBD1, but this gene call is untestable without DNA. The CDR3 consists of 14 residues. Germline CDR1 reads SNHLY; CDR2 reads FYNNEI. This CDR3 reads CASSEFRVPGELFF.

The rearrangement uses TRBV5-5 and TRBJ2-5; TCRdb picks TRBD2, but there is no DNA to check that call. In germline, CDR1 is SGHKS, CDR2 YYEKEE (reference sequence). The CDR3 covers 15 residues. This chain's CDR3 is CASSWGPLGEETQYF. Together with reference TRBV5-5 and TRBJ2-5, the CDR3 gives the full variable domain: DAGVTQSPTHLIKTRGQQVTLRCSPISGHKSVSWYQQVLGQGPQFIFQYYEKEERGRGNFPDRFSARQFPNYSSELNVNALLLGDSALYLCASSWGPLGEETQYFGPGTRLLVL.

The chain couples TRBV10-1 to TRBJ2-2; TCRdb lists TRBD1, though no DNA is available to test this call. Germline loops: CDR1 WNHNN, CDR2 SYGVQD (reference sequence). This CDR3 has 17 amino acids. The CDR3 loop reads CASSEGLGRGITGELFF.

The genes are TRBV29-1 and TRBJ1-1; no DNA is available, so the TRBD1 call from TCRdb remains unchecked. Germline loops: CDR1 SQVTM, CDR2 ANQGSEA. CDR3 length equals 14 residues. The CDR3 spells CSVFGQGVDTEAFF.

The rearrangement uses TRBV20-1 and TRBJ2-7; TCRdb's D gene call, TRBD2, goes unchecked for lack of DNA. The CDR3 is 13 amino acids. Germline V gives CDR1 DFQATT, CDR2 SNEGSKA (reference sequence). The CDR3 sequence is CSARAAGVYEQYF.

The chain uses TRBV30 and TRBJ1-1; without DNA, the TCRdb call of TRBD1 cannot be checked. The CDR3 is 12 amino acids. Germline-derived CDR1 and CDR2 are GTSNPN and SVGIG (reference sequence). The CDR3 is CAWSVRGGEAFF.

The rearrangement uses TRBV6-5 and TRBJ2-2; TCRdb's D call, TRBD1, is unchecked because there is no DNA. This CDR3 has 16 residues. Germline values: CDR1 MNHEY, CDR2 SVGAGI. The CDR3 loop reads CASSSQGRLNTGELFF.

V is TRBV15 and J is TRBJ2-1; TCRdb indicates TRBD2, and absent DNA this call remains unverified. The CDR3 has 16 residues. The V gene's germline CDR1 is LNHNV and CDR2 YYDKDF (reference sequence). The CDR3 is CATRGGPARQRFGQFF.

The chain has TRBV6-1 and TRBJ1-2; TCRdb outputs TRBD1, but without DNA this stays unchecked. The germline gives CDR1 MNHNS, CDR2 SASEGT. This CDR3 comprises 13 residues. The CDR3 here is CASRRTPGVGYTF.

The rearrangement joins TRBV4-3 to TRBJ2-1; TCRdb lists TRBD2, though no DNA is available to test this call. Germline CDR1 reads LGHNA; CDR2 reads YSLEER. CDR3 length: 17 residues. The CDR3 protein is CASSQDEGPQSYNEQFF.

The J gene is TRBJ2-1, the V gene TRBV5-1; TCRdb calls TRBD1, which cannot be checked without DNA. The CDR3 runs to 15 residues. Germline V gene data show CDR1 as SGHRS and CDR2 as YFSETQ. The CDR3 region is CASSPGQVKGNEQFF.

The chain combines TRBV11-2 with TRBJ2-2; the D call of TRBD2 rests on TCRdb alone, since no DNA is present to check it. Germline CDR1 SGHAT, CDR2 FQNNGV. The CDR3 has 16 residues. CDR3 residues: CASSLELAGDTGELFF.

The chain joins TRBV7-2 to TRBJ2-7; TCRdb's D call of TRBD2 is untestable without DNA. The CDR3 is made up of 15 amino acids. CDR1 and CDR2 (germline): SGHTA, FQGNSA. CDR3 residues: CASTSSIVPNYEQYF. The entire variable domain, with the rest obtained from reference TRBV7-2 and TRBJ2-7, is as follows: GAGVSQSPSNKVTEKGKDVELRCDPISGHTALYWYRQSLGQGLEFLIYFQGNSAPDKSGLPSDRFSAERTGGSVSTLTIQRTQQEDSAVYLCASTSSIVPNYEQYFGPGTRLTVT.

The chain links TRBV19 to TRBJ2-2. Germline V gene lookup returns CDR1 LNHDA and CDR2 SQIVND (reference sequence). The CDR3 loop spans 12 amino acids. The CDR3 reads CAVRLDTGELFF.

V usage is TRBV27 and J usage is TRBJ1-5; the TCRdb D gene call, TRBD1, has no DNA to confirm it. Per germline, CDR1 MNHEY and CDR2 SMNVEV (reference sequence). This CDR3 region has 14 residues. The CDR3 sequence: CASGRTEGNQPQHF.

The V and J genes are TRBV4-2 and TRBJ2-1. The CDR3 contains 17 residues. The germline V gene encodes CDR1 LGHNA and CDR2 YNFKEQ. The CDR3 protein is CASSPRSKPSSYNEQFF.

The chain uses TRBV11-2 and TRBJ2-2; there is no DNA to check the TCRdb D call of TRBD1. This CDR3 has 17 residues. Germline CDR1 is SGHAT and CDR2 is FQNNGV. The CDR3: CASSLEGWRGHTGELFF.